Given below is one T cell receptor (beta chain) in context. Study processing details: Estimation of nucleated cell counts relied on the amplification of reference gene primers. Sequencing was performed with immunoSEQ multiplex PCR; in TCRdb, only in-frame clones are kept and a portion is missing. From that table come the V and J calls and clone size; the DNA was used to work out D and trimming. Of about 150,000 clones in the sample, under 90% were seen once. This CDR3 spans 15 amino acids. V dropped 3 bases and J dropped 5; count of bases not matched to a gene: 5. CDR1 SGHTA and CDR2 FQGNSA come from the germline V gene. The entry originates in a study of blood T cell repertoires in COVID-19.

The receptor was derived from a woman older than 75 with acute or convalescent COVID-19. Specimen: peripheral blood. The rearrangement uses TRBV7-2 and TRBJ1-5; the match to TRBD1 covers 9 bases. The CDR3 sequence: CASSFGQGMDQPQHF. The CDR3 nucleotides read TGTGCCAGCAGCTTCGGACAGGGGATGGATCAGCCCCAGCATTTT.